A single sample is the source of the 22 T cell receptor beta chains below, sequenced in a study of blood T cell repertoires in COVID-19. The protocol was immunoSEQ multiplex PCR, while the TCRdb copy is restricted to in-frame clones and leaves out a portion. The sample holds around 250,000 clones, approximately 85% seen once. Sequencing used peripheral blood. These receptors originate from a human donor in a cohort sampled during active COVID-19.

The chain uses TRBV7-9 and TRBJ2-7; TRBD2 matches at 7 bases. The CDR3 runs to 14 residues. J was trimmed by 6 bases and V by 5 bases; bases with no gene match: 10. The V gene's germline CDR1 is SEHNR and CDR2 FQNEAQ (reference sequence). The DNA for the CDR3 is TGTGCCAGCAGCGCTAGACGAGCGGGAATCGAGCAGTACTTC. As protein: CASSARRAGIEQYF.

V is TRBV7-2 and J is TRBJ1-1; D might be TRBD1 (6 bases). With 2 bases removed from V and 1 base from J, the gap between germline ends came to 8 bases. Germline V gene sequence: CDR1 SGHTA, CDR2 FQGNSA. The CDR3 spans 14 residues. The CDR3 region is CASSLYRENTEAFF. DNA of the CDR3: TGTGCCAGCAGCTTATACAGGGAGAACACTGAAGCTTTCTTT. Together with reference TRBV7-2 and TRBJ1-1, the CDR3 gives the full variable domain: GAGVSQSPSNKVTEKGKDVELRCDPISGHTALYWYRQSLGQGLEFLIYFQGNSAPDKSGLPSDRFSAERTGGSVSTLTIQRTQQEDSAVYLCASSLYRENTEAFFGQGTRLTVV.

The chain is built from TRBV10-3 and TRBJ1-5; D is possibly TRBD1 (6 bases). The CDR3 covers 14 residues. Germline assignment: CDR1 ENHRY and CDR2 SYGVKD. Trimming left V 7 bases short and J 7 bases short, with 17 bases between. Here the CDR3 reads CAITHRVGDQPQHF. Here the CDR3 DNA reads TGTGCCATCACCCACAGGGTAGGTGACCAGCCCCAGCATTTT.

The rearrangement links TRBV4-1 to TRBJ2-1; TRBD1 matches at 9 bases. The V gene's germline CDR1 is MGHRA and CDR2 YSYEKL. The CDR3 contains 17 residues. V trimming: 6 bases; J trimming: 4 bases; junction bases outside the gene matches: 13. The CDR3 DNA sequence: TGCGCCAGCAGTCCGCGACAGGGGGAAATTTGGTACAATGAGCAGTTCTTC. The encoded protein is CASSPRQGEIWYNEQFF.

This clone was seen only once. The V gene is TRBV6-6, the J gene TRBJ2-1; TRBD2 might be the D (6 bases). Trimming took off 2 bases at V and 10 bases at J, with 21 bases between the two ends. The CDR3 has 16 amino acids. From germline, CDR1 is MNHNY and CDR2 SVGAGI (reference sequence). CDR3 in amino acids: CASSYPPEAGIGEQFF. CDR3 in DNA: TGTGCCAGCAGTTACCCCCCGGAGGCGGGGATAGGCGAGCAGTTCTTC.

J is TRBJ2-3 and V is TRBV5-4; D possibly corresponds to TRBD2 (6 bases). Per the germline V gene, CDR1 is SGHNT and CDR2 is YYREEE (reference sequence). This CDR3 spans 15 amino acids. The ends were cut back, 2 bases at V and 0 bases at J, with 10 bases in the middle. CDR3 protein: CASSLLASSTDTQYF. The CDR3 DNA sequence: TGTGCCAGCAGCTTACTAGCTTCTAGCACAGATACGCAGTATTTT.

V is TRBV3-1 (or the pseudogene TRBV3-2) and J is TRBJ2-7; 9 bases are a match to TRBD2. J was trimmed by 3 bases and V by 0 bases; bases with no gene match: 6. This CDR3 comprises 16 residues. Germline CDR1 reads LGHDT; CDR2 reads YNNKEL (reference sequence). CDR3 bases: TGTGCCAGCAGCCAAGATTTAAGCGGGGGGTTCTACGAGCAGTACTTC. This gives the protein CASSQDLSGGFYEQYF.

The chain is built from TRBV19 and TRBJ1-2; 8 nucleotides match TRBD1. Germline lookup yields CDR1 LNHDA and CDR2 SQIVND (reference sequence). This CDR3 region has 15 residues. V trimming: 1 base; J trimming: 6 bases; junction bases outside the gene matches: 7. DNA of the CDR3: TGTGCCAGTAGTATAGTAACAGGGGGAGGCGATGGCTACACCTTC. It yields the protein CASSIVTGGGDGYTF. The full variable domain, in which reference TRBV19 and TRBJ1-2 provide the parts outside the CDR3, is DGGITQSPKYLFRKEGQNVTLSCEQNLNHDAMYWYRQDPGQGLRLIYYSQIVNDFQKGDIAEGYSVSREKKESFPLTVTSAQKNPTAFYLCASSIVTGGGDGYTFGSGTRLTVV.

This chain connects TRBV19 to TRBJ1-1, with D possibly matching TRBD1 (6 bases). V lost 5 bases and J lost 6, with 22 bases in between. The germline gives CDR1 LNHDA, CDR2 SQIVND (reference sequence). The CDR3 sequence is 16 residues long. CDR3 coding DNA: TGTGCCAGTAGTGCCGGGGGGCGTTTACCTACCGCTGAAGCTTTCTTT. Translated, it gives CASSAGGRLPTAEAFF. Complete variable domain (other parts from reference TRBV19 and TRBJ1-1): DGGITQSPKYLFRKEGQNVTLSCEQNLNHDAMYWYRQDPGQGLRLIYYSQIVNDFQKGDIAEGYSVSREKKESFPLTVTSAQKNPTAFYLCASSAGGRLPTAEAFFGQGTRLTVV.

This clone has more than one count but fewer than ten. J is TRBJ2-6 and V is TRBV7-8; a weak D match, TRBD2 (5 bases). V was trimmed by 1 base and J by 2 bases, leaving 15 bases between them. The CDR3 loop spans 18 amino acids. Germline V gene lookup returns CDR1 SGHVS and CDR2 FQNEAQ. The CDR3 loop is CASSLVMGSVAGANVLTF. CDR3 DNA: TGTGCCAGCAGCTTAGTCATGGGTAGCGTGGCTGGGGCCAACGTCCTGACTTTC.

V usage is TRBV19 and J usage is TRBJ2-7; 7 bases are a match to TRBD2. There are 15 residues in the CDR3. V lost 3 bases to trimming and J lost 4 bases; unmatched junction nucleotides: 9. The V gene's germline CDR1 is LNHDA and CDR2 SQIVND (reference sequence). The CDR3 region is CASSIGSGKVYEQYF. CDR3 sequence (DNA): TGTGCCAGTAGTATTGGCAGCGGGAAGGTATACGAGCAGTACTTC. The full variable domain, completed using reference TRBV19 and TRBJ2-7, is DGGITQSPKYLFRKEGQNVTLSCEQNLNHDAMYWYRQDPGQGLRLIYYSQIVNDFQKGDIAEGYSVSREKKESFPLTVTSAQKNPTAFYLCASSIGSGKVYEQYFGPGTRLTVT.

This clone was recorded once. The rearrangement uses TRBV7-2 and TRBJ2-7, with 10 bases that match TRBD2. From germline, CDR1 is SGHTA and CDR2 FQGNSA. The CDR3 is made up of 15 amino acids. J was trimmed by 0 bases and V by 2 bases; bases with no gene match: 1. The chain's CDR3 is CASSLTSGVSYEQYF. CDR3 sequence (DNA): TGTGCCAGCAGCTTAACTAGCGGGGTCTCCTACGAGCAGTACTTC.

Written as DNA, the CDR3 is TGTGCCAGCAGCTTAGCTTCCGGGGACAGTAACTATGGCTACACCTTC. It is translated as CASSLASGDSNYGYTF. The V and J genes are TRBV7-9 and TRBJ1-2, with 7 bases matching TRBD1. From germline, CDR1 is SEHNR and CDR2 FQNEAQ (reference sequence). The CDR3 has 16 residues. V shed 0 bases, J shed 1 base, and the junction held 5 bases outside the gene matches. The full variable domain, in which reference TRBV7-9 and TRBJ1-2 provide the parts outside the CDR3, is DTGVSQNPRHKITKRGQNVTFRCDPISEHNRLYWYRQTLGQGPEFLTYFQNEAQLEKSRLLSDRFSAERPKGSFSTLEIQRTEQGDSAMYLCASSLASGDSNYGYTFGSGTRLTVV.

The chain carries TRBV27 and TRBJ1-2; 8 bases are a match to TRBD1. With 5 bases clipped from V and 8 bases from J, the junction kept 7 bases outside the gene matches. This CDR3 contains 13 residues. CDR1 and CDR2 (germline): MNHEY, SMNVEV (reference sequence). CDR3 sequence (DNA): TGTGCCAGCAGTCTGGACAGGGCGCGAGGCTACACCTTC. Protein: CASSLDRARGYTF.

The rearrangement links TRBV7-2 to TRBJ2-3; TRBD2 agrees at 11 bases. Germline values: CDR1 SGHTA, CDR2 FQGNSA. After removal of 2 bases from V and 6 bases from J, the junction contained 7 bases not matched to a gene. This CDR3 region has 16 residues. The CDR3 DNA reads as TGTGCCAGCAGCTTATTGGTAGCGGGGGGGTACGATACGCAGTATTTT. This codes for CASSLLVAGGYDTQYF.

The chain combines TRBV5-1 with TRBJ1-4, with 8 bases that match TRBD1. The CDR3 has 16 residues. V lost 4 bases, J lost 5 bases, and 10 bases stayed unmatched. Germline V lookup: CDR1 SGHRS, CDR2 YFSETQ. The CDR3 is CASSPAGQVKNEKLFF. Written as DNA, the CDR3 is TGCGCCAGCAGCCCCGCGGGACAGGTTAAAAATGAAAAACTGTTTTTT. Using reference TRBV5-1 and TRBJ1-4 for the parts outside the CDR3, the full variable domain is KAGVTQTPRYLIKTRGQQVTLSCSPISGHRSVSWYQQTPGQGLQFLFEYFSETQRNKGNFPGRFSGRQFSNSRSEMNVSTLELGDSALYLCASSPAGQVKNEKLFFGSGTQLSVL.

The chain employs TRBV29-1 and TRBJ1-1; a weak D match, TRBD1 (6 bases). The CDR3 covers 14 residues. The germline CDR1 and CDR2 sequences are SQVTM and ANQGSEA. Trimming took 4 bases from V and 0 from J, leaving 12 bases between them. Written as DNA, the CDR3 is TGCAGCGTTGCCAGGGGCGCGATGAACACTGAAGCTTTCTTT. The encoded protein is CSVARGAMNTEAFF.

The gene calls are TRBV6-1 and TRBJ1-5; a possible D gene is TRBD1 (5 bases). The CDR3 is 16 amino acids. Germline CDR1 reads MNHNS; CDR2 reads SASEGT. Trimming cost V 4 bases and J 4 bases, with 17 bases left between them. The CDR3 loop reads CASSALGRGLNQPQHF. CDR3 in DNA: TGTGCCAGCAGTGCCTTGGGAAGGGGCCTAAATCAGCCCCAGCATTTT.

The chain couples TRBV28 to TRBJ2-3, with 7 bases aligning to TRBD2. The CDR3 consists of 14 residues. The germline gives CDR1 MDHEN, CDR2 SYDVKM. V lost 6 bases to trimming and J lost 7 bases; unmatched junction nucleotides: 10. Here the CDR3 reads CASSPRDYRNTQYF. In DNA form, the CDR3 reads TGTGCCAGCAGCCCTCGGGACTACAGGAATACGCAGTATTTT.

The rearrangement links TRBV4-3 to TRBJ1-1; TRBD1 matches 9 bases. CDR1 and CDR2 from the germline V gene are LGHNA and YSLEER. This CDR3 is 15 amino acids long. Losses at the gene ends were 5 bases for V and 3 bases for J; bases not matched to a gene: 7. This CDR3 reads CASSARDRVDTEAFF. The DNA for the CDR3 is TGCGCCAGCAGCGCCCGGGACAGGGTAGACACTGAAGCTTTCTTT.

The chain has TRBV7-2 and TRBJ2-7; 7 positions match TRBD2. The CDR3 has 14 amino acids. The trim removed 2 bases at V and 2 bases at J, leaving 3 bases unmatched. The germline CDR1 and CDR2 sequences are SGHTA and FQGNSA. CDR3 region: CASSLLAAAYEQYF. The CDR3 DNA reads TGTGCCAGCAGCTTACTAGCGGCAGCCTACGAGCAGTACTTC.

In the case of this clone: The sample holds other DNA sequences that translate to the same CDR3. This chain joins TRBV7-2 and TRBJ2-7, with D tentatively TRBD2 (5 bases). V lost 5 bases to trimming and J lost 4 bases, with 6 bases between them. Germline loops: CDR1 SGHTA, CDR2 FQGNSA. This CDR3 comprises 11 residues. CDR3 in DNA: TGTGCCAGCAGCCCGGGATACGAGCAGTACTTC. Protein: CASSPGYEQYF.